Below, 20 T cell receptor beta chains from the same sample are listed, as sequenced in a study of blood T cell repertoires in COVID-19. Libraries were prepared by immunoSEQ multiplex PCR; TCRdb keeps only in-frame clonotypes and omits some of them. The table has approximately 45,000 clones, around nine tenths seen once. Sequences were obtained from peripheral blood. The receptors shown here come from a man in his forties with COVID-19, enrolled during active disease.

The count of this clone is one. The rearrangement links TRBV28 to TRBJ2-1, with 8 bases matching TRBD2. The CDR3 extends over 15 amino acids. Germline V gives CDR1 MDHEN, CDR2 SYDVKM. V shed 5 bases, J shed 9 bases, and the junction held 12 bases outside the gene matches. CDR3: CASSPQVGGAFEQFF. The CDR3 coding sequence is TGTGCCAGCAGTCCGCAAGTCGGGGGGGCGTTTGAGCAGTTCTTC.

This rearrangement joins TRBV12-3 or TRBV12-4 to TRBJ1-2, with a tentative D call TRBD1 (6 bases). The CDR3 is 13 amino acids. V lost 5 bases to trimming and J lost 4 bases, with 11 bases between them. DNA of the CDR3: TGTGCCAGCAGTAACAGGGCGCCCTATGGCTACACCTTC. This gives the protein CASSNRAPYGYTF.

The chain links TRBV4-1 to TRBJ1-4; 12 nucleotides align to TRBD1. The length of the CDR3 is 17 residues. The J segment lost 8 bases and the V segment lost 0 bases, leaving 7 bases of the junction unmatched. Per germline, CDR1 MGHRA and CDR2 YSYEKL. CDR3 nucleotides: TGCGCCAGCAGCCAAGAGGGACAGGGGGCGCGAGGGGAAAAACTGTTTTTT. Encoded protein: CASSQEGQGARGEKLFF.

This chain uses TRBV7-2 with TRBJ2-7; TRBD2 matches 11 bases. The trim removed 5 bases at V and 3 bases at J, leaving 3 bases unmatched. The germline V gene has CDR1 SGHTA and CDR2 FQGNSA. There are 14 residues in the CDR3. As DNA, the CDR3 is TGTGCCAGCAGCACCGGGACTAGCGGCTACGAGCAGTACTTC. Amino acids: CASSTGTSGYEQYF.

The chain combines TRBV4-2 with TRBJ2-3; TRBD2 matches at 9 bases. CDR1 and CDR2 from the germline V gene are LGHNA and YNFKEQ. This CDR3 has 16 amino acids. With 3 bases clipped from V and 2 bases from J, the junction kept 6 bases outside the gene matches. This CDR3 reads CASSQTLAGITDTQYF. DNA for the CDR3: TGTGCCAGCAGCCAGACTCTAGCGGGAATCACAGATACGCAGTATTTT.

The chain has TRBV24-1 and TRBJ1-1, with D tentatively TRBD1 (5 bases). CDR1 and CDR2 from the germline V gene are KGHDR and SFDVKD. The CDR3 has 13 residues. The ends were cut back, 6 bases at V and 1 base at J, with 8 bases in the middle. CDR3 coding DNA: TGTGCCACCAGTTGGGGCAGGAACACTGAAGCTTTCTTT. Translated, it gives CATSWGRNTEAFF.

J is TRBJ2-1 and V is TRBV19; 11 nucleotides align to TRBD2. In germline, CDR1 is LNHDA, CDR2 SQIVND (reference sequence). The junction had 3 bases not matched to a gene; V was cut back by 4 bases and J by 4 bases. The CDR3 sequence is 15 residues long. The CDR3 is CASSTGTSGYNEQFF. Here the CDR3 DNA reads TGTGCCAGTAGTACCGGGACTAGCGGTTACAATGAGCAGTTCTTC.

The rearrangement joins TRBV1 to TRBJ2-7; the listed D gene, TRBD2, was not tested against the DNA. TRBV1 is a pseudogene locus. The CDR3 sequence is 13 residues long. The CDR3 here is CTSSPLANHEQYF. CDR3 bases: TGCACCAGCAGCCCACTAGCGAACCACGAGCAGTACTTC.

DNA of the CDR3: TGTGCCAGCAAACTTGGGCCCAGCTCCTACGAGCAGTACTTC. It translates to CASKLGPSSYEQYF. V gene TRBV6-5 combines with J gene TRBJ2-7; D ambiguous. The V gene's germline CDR1 is MNHEY and CDR2 SVGAGI. There are 14 residues in the CDR3. V lost 7 bases and J 0 bases, leaving 13 bases between the germline ends.

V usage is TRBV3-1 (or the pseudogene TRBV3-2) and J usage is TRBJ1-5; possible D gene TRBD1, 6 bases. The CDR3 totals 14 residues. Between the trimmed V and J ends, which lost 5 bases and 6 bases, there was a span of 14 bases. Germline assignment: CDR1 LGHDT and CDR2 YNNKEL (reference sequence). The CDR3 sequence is CASSARDTGQPQHF. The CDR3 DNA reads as TGTGCCAGCAGCGCCCGGGACACGGGTCAGCCCCAGCATTTT.

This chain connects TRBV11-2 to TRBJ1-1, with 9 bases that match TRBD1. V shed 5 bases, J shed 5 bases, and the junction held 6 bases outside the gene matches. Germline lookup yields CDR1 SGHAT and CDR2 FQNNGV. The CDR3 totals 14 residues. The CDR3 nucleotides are TGTGCCAGCAGCCCGACAGGGGGGGATACTGAAGCTTTCTTT. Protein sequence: CASSPTGGDTEAFF.

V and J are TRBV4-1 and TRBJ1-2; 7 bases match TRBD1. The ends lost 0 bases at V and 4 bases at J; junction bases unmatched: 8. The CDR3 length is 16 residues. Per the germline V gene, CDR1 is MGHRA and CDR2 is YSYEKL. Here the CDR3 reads CASSQEVQGQLYGYTF. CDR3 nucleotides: TGCGCCAGCAGCCAAGAGGTTCAGGGACAGCTCTATGGCTACACCTTC.

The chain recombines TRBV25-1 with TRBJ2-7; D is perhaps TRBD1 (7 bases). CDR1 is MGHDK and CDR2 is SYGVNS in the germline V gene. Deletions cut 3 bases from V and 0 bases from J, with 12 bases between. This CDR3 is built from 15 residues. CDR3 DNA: TGTGCCAGCAGTGACCACAGGGGACTCTCCTACGAGCAGTACTTC. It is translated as CASSDHRGLSYEQYF.

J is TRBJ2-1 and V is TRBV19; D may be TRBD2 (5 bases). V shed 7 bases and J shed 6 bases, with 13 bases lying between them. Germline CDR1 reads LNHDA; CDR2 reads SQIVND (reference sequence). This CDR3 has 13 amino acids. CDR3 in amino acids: CASKIIGSNEQFF. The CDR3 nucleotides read TGTGCCAGTAAGATAATTGGGAGCAATGAGCAGTTCTTC.

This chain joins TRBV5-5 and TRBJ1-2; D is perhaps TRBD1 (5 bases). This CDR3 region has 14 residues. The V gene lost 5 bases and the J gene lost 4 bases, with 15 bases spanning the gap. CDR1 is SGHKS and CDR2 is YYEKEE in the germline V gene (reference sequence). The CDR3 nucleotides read TGTGCCAGCAGGGAAGACCAGGGCTTCTATGGCTACACCTTC. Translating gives CASREDQGFYGYTF.

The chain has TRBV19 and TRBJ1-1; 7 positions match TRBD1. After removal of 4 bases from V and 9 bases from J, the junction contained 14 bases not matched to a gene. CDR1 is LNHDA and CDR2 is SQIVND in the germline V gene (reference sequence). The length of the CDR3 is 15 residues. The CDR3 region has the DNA TGTGCCAGTAGTACCGGACAGGATTATACGTTCAAAGCTTTCTTT. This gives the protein CASSTGQDYTFKAFF.

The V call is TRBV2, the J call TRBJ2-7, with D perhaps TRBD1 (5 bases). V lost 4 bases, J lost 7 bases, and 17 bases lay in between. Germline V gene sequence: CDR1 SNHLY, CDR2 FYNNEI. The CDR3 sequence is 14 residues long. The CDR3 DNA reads TGTGCCAGCAGTGTAATGGAAGGGGCTTTTGAGCAGTACTTC. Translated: CASSVMEGAFEQYF.

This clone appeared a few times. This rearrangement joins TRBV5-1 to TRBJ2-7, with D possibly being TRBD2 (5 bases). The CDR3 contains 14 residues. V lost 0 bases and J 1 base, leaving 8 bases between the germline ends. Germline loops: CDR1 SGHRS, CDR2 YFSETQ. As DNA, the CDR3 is TGCGCCAGCAGCTTGGGTCCGGGGTCCTACGAGCAGTACTTC. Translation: CASSLGPGSYEQYF.

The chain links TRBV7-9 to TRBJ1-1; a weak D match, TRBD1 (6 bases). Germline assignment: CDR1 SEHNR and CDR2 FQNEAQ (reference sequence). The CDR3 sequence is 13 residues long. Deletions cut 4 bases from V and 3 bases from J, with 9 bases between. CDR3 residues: CASSSTGYTEAFF. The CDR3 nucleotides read TGTGCCAGCAGCTCTACAGGGTACACTGAAGCTTTCTTT.

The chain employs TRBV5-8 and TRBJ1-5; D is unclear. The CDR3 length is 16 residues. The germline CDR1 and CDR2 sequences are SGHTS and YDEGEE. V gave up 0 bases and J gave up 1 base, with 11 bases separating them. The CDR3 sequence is CASSLDPLRSNQPQHF. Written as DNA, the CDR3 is TGTGCCAGCAGCTTGGACCCGCTGCGAAGCAATCAGCCCCAGCATTTT.